These 11 T cell receptor beta chains were all obtained from the same sample, sequenced in a study of graft-versus-host responses after intestinal transplantation. Measured with immunoSEQ multiplex PCR; TCRdb has only the in-frame clones, and not every one. The sample lists about 29,000 clones, about four fifths occurring once. Lamina propria and intraepithelial lymphocytes were released by processing graft tissue. The sample here was ileum tissue, taken 98 days after intestinal transplantation. The source of these receptors is a human patient who received an intestinal transplant, so some T cells may come from the graft donor.

The chain has TRBV7-2 and TRBJ1-2, with unresolved D. This CDR3 is 15 amino acids long. Germline V lookup: CDR1 SGHTA, CDR2 FQGNSA. With 6 bases removed from V and 4 bases from J, the gap between germline ends came to 18 bases. The CDR3 DNA sequence: TGTGCCAGCAGTACCACCCCCCCGGATGTCTATGGCTACACCTTC. Amino acid sequence: CASSTTPPDVYGYTF.

J is TRBJ2-3 and V is TRBV28; unclear D gene. Germline V lookup: CDR1 MDHEN, CDR2 SYDVKM. With 2 bases removed from V and 4 bases from J, the gap between germline ends came to 10 bases. The CDR3 has 14 residues. The CDR3 sequence is CASSLGQVADTQYF. CDR3 nucleotide sequence: TGTGCCAGCAGTTTAGGGCAAGTAGCAGATACGCAGTATTTT.

The J gene is TRBJ2-7, the V gene TRBV27; D unresolved. Germline V gene data show CDR1 as MNHEY and CDR2 as SMNVEV (reference sequence). Trimming removed 5 bases at V and 0 bases at J, with 8 bases between. This CDR3 spans 13 amino acids. The CDR3 DNA reads as TGTGCCAGCAGTGGGCGGAACTCCTACGAGCAGTACTTC. This sequence encodes CASSGRNSYEQYF.

V usage is TRBV4-1 and J usage is TRBJ2-5, with D tentatively TRBD1 (7 bases). Germline CDR1 is MGHRA and CDR2 is YSYEKL. CDR3 length: 15 amino acids. Trimming removed 3 bases from V and 3 bases from J, with 14 bases in between. The CDR3 sequence is CASSQIGGGEETQYF. CDR3 nucleotide sequence: TGCGCCAGCAGCCAGATAGGAGGGGGCGAAGAGACCCAGTACTTC.

The rearrangement uses TRBV19 and TRBJ1-6; 10 bases are shared with TRBD1. CDR1 and CDR2 from the germline V gene are LNHDA and SQIVND (reference sequence). The V and J ends lost 7 bases and 7 bases, in that order; junction bases with no gene match: 10. The CDR3 has 16 residues. CDR3 nucleotide sequence: TGTGCCAGTAAGACAGGGACAGGGGATTCCAATTCACCCCTCCACTTT. It encodes CASKTGTGDSNSPLHF.

V usage is TRBV7-3 and J usage is TRBJ1-1; D is unresolved. Trimming removed 1 base at V and 1 base at J, with 4 bases between. The CDR3 spans 13 residues. Germline loops: CDR1 SGHTA, CDR2 FQGTGA. CDR3 nucleotides: TGTGCCAGCAGCTTAAGCAAGAACACTGAAGCTTTCTTT. Translated, it gives CASSLSKNTEAFF.

V usage is TRBV7-6 and J usage is TRBJ2-2, with a tentative D call TRBD1 (6 bases). The CDR3 runs 13 residues. The germline V gene has CDR1 SGHVS and CDR2 FNYEAQ. The V and J ends lost 10 bases and 7 bases respectively, with 16 bases between them. The CDR3 sequence is CAILAGAGGELFF. Written as DNA, the CDR3 is TGTGCCATCCTTGCAGGGGCGGGCGGGGAGCTGTTTTTT.

This chain joins TRBV5-6 and TRBJ2-7, with unresolved D. Germline loops: CDR1 SGHDT, CDR2 YYEEEE. The CDR3 is 18 amino acids. V lost 4 bases and J 3 bases, leaving 26 bases between the germline ends. Here the CDR3 DNA reads TGTGCCAGCAGCCTAGGTGGGCTCCCCAGGACCCATAACTACGAGCAGTACTTC. This translates into CASSLGGLPRTHNYEQYF.

This clone was seen just once. V usage is TRBV12-5 and J usage is TRBJ2-4; weak D call: TRBD2 (5 bases). CDR3 size: 15 residues. V lost 2 bases to trimming and J lost 0 bases, with 8 bases between them. Germline V gene data show CDR1 as LGHNT and CDR2 as FRNRAP. CDR3 sequence: CASGLPGVAKNIQYF. CDR3 sequence (DNA): TGTGCTAGTGGTTTGCCCGGGGTAGCCAAAAACATTCAGTACTTC.

The chain links TRBV28 to TRBJ2-7, with D perhaps TRBD1 or TRBD2 (5 bases each). Germline V gene lookup returns CDR1 MDHEN and CDR2 SYDVKM. The length of the CDR3 is 15 residues. V was cut by 6 bases and J by 5 bases, with 20 bases left in between. The CDR3 coding sequence is TGTGCCAGCAGCCTCCGGGACCCCCGACGGCACGAGCAGTACTTC. Its protein product is CASSLRDPRRHEQYF.

The V gene is TRBV23-1, the J gene TRBJ1-4, with TRBD1 identical over 7 bases. TRBV23-1 is noted as an ORF with a role that remains uncertain. V was clipped by 0 bases and J by 0 bases; unmatched bases: 13. CDR3 length: 20 amino acids. The CDR3 DNA sequence: TGCGCCAGCAGTCAATCGGAGACAGGGCACTATCTTGCAACTAATGAAAAACTGTTTTTT. It yields the protein CASSQSETGHYLATNEKLFF.